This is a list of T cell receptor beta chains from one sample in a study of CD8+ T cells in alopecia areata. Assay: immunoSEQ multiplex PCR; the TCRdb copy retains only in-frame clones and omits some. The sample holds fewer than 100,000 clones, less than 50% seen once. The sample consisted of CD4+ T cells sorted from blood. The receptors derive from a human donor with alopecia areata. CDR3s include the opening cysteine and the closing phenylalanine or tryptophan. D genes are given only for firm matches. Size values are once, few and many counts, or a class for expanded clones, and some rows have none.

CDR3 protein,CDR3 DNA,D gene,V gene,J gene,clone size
CASSITGVQETQYF,TGTGCCAGCAGTATTACAGGGGTTCAAGAGACCCAGTACTTC,TRBD1,TRBV28,TRBJ2-5,few
CASSTTGGLNIQYF,TGTGCCAGCAGCACGACAGGGGGCTTGAACATTCAGTACTTC,TRBD1,TRBV14,TRBJ2-4,NA
CASTPLPDDRGRGELFF,TGTGCCAGCACCCCACTTCCCGACGACAGGGGTAGAGGGGAGCTGTTTTTT,TRBD1,TRBV28,TRBJ2-2,NA
CASSRGEPQHF,TGTGCCAGCAGTAGAGGCGAGCCCCAGCATTTT,NA,TRBV25-1,TRBJ1-5,few
CASSQDRRLAGAKNIQYF,TGTGCCAGCAGCCAAGACAGGAGGCTCGCGGGGGCAAAAAACATTCAGTACTTC,NA,TRBV14,TRBJ2-4,NA
CASSFLRQGLSNYGYTF,TGTGCCAGCAGCTTTTTGAGACAGGGGCTTTCCAACTATGGCTACACCTTC,TRBD1,TRBV5-6,TRBJ1-2,few
CSVEVGDGTDTQYF,TGCAGCGTTGAGGTGGGAGATGGGACAGATACGCAGTATTTT,NA,TRBV29-1,TRBJ2-3,few
CASSSRGVETQYF,TGCGCCAGCAGCAGCAGGGGTGTGGAGACCCAGTACTTC,NA,TRBV5-1,TRBJ2-5,NA
CAWARGTYEQYF,TGTGCCTGGGCCCGTGGTACCTACGAGCAGTACTTC,NA,TRBV30,TRBJ2-7,NA
CAYSMGQDNSPLHF,TGTGCCTACTCCATGGGACAGGATAATTCACCCCTCCACTTT,TRBD1,TRBV30,TRBJ1-6,NA
CSVGHQGNYGYTF,TGCAGCGTTGGGCATCAGGGGAACTATGGCTACACCTTC,NA,TRBV29-1,TRBJ1-2,NA
CATSRGEGYEQYF,TGTGCCACCAGCAGAGGAGAGGGCTACGAGCAGTACTTC,NA,TRBV15,TRBJ2-7,NA
CASSVGTSTSEQYF,TGTGCCAGCAGCGTCGGGACTAGCACGAGCGAGCAGTACTTC,TRBD2,TRBV9,TRBJ2-7,NA
CASKRGRGGETQYF,TGTGCCAGCAAGAGAGGTAGGGGGGGAGAGACCCAGTACTTC,NA,TRBV27,TRBJ2-5,NA
CASSLADRPGNEETQYF,TGCGCCAGCAGCTTGGCGGACAGGCCGGGCAATGAAGAGACCCAGTACTTC,TRBD1,TRBV5-1,TRBJ2-5,NA
CASSLAELYTGELFF,TGCGCCAGCAGCTTGGCGGAGTTGTACACCGGGGAGCTGTTTTTT,NA,TRBV5-1,TRBJ2-2,NA
CASTGHEETQYF,TGCGCCAGCACCGGACACGAAGAGACCCAGTACTTC,NA,TRBV5-1,TRBJ2-5,few
CASSPTTSGGTYEQYF,TGCGCCAGCAGCCCCACTACTAGCGGGGGCACCTACGAGCAGTACTTC,TRBD2,TRBV5-1,TRBJ2-7,NA
CASSQPHRQGTQPQHF,TGCGCCAGCAGTCAACCTCACCGGCAGGGGACTCAGCCCCAGCATTTT,NA,TRBV23-1,TRBJ1-5,NA
CSASRNEQFF,TGCAGTGCTTCACGAAATGAGCAGTTCTTC,NA,TRBV20-1,TRBJ2-1,NA
CASRGVHEQYF,TGTGCCAGCAGAGGGGTCCACGAGCAGTACTTC,NA,TRBV25-1,TRBJ2-7,NA
CASRRTSGSHYGYTF,TGTGCCAGCAGGCGCACCTCCGGGAGTCACTATGGCTACACCTTC,NA,TRBV27,TRBJ1-2,NA
CASSRFGLAGSNTGELFF,TGTGCCAGTAGCCGATTCGGACTAGCGGGTTCGAACACCGGGGAGCTGTTTTTT,TRBD2,TRBV19,TRBJ2-2,NA
CASSLGHGTGLGDTQYF,TGTGCCAGCAGCTTGGGTCATGGGACAGGGCTTGGAGATACGCAGTATTTT,TRBD1,TRBV5-6,TRBJ2-3,NA
CASSLGIQAAQNIQYF,TGTGCCAGCAGCTTAGGTATTCAAGCGGCGCAAAACATTCAGTACTTC,NA,TRBV7-8,TRBJ2-4,NA
CASRTNEETQYF,TGTGCCAGCAGGACAAACGAGGAGACCCAGTACTTC,NA,TRBV2,TRBJ2-5,NA
CASSEGRSQPQHF,TGTGCCAGCAGTGAGGGAAGGAGTCAGCCCCAGCATTTT,NA,TRBV6-5,TRBJ1-5,few
CASSLYDGEGYYEQYF,TGCGCCAGCAGTCTATATGACGGGGAGGGGTACTACGAGCAGTACTTC,TRBD2,TRBV23-1,TRBJ2-7,NA
CASSLVLYGYTF,TGTGCCAGCAGCTTGGTTCTCTATGGCTACACCTTC,NA,TRBV5-6,TRBJ1-2,once
CASSGSNYGYTF,TGTGCCAGCAGTGGGAGTAACTATGGCTACACCTTC,NA,TRBV25-1,TRBJ1-2,NA
CSVTLSSYNEQFF,TGCAGCGTTACCCTGAGCTCCTACAATGAGCAGTTCTTC,NA,TRBV29-1,TRBJ2-1,few